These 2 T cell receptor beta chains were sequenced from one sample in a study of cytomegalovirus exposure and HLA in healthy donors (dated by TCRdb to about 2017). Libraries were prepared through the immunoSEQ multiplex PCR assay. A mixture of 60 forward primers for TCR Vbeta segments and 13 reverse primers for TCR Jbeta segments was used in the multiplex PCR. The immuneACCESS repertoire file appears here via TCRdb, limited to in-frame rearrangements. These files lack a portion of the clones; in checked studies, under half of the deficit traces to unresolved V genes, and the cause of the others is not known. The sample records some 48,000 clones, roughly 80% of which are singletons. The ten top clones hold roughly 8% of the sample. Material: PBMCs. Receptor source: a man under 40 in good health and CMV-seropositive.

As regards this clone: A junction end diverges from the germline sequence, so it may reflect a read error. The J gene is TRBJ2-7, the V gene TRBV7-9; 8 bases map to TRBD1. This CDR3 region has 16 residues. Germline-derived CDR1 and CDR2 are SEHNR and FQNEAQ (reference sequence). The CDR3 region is CASSLRAGTGSHEQYF. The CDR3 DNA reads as TGTGCCAGCAGCTTAAGGGCGGGGACAGGCTCCCACGAGCAGTACTTC.

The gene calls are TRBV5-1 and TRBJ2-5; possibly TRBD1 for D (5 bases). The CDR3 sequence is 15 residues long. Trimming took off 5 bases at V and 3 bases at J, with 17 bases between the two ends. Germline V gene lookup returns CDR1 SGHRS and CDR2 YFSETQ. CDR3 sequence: CASRVDTTTKETQYF. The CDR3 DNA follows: TGCGCCAGCAGGGTGGACACGACCACGAAAGAGACCCAGTACTTC.